This note documents a single T cell receptor beta chain sequence. There are 11 residues in the CDR3. Germline-derived CDR1 and CDR2 are SGHTA and FQGTGA. Deletions cut 5 bases from V and 8 bases from J, with 9 bases between. The method was immunoSEQ multiplex PCR; TCRdb's version includes in-frame clones alone and lacks a portion of them. In the table there are around 10,000 clones, 30% to 40% of which are singletons. This entry is derived from a study of graft-versus-host responses after intestinal transplantation. The authors plated approximately 200,000 CFSE-labeled responder cells with approximately 200,000 irradiated, violet-dye-labeled stimulator cells.

This sequence was found in a human patient who was an organ donor for intestinal transplantation. The rearrangement joins TRBV7-3 to TRBJ1-1; D gene uncertain. The input for sequencing was alloreactive CD4+ T cells from a mixed lymphocyte reaction culture, taken before transplantation. Regarding subset: CFSE-low proliferating T cells sorted from roughly 6-day pre-transplant mixed lymphocyte reaction (GvH or HvG direction). The CDR3 DNA sequence: TGTGCCAGCAGCCTCTGGGCCGAAGCTTTCTTT. Amino acid sequence: CASSLWAEAFF.